The TCR beta chain described here comes from a study of T cell clonality in common variable immunodeficiency. Germline V gene sequence: CDR1 SGHTA, CDR2 FQGNSA. The CDR3 extends over 15 amino acids. V lost 4 bases, J lost 1 base, and 4 bases stayed unmatched. CVID meant reduced serum IgG, IgA and/or IgM plus specific antibody deficiency. Each donor provided about 4.5 to 9 ml of heparinized whole blood. Study outcomes and limitations: T cell subpopulation sequencing would be needed to explain CVID clonality. Compared with controls, CVID subjects had fewer shared TCRbeta clones. Reportedly, TCR beta sequences from common variable immunodeficiency showed fewer deletions and N-nucleotide insertions.

The data were produced by immunoSEQ multiplex PCR, yet TCRdb's version contains in-frame clones alone and is incomplete. This sample comprises 25,000 to 35,000 clones, none seen once only. This clone was found a few times. Its target is unknown. The missing CDR3 end, 3 residues past where the read stops, is filled in from the germline J gene. The sample taken for sequencing was peripheral blood mononuclear cells. The chain uses TRBV7-2 and TRBJ2-3; the match to TRBD1 covers 8 bases. The TCR originated in a human donor with common variable immunodeficiency. The covered CDR3 bases are TGTGCCAGCAGCTCAGGGGGCGGGGGCACAGATACG. Translation gives CASSSGGGGTDT. The whole CDR3 protein is CASSSGGGGTDTQYF.